Following are 16 T cell receptor beta chains from one sample sequenced in a study of shared clonotypes between healthy human individuals. Terminally differentiated effector memory CD45RA+ cells were excluded by CCR7 positive selection of CD45RO-negative cells. Clones were read by immunoSEQ multiplex PCR, and TCRdb kept only the in-frame ones, dropping some. Of about 800,000 clones listed, just over 95% are singletons. Sample: naive CD8+ T cells sorted from blood. The receptors originated from a man aged 30 to 45 in good health.

V usage is TRBV5-1 and J usage is TRBJ2-3; 13 bases fit TRBD2. The CDR3 is made up of 17 amino acids. From germline, CDR1 is SGHRS and CDR2 YFSETQ. Unmatched junction bases numbered 5, after V lost 3 bases and J lost 1 base. In DNA form, the CDR3 reads TGCGCCAGCAGCTGGCTACTAGCGGGAGGGGGCACAGATACGCAGTATTTT. It specifies CASSWLLAGGGTDTQYF.

The chain has TRBV10-2 and TRBJ2-3; 10 nucleotides agree with TRBD1. Germline CDR1 and CDR2: WSHSY and SAAADI. This CDR3 spans 14 amino acids. V was pared by 3 bases and J by 4 bases, with 1 base of the junction left unmatched. The CDR3 loop is CASSEGQGADTQYF. CDR3 bases: TGCGCCAGCAGTGAAGGACAGGGGGCAGATACGCAGTATTTT.

This sequence joins TRBV6-1 and TRBJ2-1, with a weak D call TRBD2 (6 bases). The ends were cut back, 6 bases at V and 6 bases at J, with 18 bases in the middle. CDR3 size: 15 residues. Per the germline V gene, CDR1 is MNHNS and CDR2 is SASEGT. The CDR3 loop reads CASRESRGFRNEQFF. CDR3 sequence (DNA): TGTGCCAGCAGGGAATCACGGGGGTTTCGCAATGAGCAGTTCTTC.

The genes are TRBV11-3 and TRBJ2-3, with TRBD2 matching over 7 bases. With 7 bases clipped from V and 1 base from J, the junction kept 11 bases outside the gene matches. The germline V gene encodes CDR1 SGHNT and CDR2 YENEEA. This CDR3 has 16 residues. The chain's CDR3 is CASNGGLADGTDTQYF. The CDR3 DNA reads as TGTGCCAGCAACGGTGGTCTAGCGGACGGCACAGATACGCAGTATTTT.

This sequence joins TRBV11-2 and TRBJ2-5; D gene ambiguous. In germline, CDR1 is SGHAT, CDR2 FQNNGV. This CDR3 comprises 15 residues. Between the trimmed V and J ends, which lost 3 bases and 2 bases, there was a span of 13 bases. The CDR3 spells CASSLGFLGQETQYF. The CDR3 DNA is TGTGCCAGCAGCTTGGGCTTTCTAGGACAAGAGACCCAGTACTTC. Variable domain in full (rest from reference TRBV11-2 and TRBJ2-5): EAGVAQSPRYKIIEKRQSVAFWCNPISGHATLYWYQQILGQGPKLLIQFQNNGVVDDSQLPKDRFSAERLKGVDSTLKIQPAKLEDSAVYLCASSLGFLGQETQYFGPGTRLLVL.

The chain is built from TRBV18 and TRBJ2-1; D uncertain. The CDR3 spans 17 residues. Germline loops: CDR1 KGHSH, CDR2 LQKENI. Trimming removed 4 bases at V and 3 bases at J, with 19 bases between. CDR3 sequence reads: CASSLPPLSSRYNEQFF. Written as DNA, the CDR3 is TGTGCCAGCTCACTTCCCCCACTGAGCTCCCGCTACAATGAGCAGTTCTTC.

The chain recombines TRBV5-8 with TRBJ2-1, with 8 bases aligning to TRBD2. Germline V gene data show CDR1 as SGHTS and CDR2 as YDEGEE. This CDR3 contains 15 residues. With V trimmed by 7 bases and J by 6 bases, 12 bases remained unmatched. CDR3 DNA: TGTGCCAGCGTCGAGGGACTAGAGAGTTTCAATGAGCAGTTCTTC. Translation: CASVEGLESFNEQFF.

The chain is built from TRBV28 and TRBJ1-1, with D possibly being TRBD1 (6 bases). The CDR3 loop spans 17 amino acids. V shed 1 base and J shed 9 bases, with 24 bases lying between them. Per germline, CDR1 MDHEN and CDR2 SYDVKM. The CDR3 sequence is CASSLSVLQGSEPKAFF. CDR3 nucleotides: TGTGCCAGCAGTTTATCCGTACTGCAGGGGTCGGAACCTAAAGCTTTCTTT.

V and J are TRBV5-1 and TRBJ1-1; perhaps TRBD1 as D (5 bases). This CDR3 region has 15 residues. Trimming cost V 0 bases and J 6 bases, with 15 bases left between them. Per the germline V gene, CDR1 is SGHRS and CDR2 is YFSETQ. The CDR3: CASSLAGVTGPEAFF. CDR3 DNA sequence: TGCGCCAGCAGCTTGGCCGGGGTAACAGGTCCTGAAGCTTTCTTT.

The chain couples TRBV7-3 to TRBJ2-5; D unresolved. CDR3 size: 15 residues. Germline V CDR1 and CDR2: SGHTA, FQGTGA. V was pared by 5 bases and J by 4 bases, with 17 bases between. The CDR3: CASSKRPQSLETQYF. The CDR3 DNA follows: TGTGCCAGCAGCAAACGCCCCCAGAGTCTAGAGACCCAGTACTTC.

This chain links TRBV7-8 with TRBJ2-1, with 10 bases identical to TRBD2. The CDR3 has 17 amino acids. V lost 1 base, J lost 8 bases, and 11 bases stayed unmatched. Germline CDR1 and CDR2: SGHVS and FQNEAQ. This CDR3 is CASSLEVGLAMEDEQFF. CDR3 nucleotides: TGTGCCAGCAGCTTAGAGGTGGGACTAGCGATGGAAGATGAGCAGTTCTTC.

The chain employs TRBV7-3 and TRBJ2-1; maybe TRBD2 (5 bases). The CDR3 runs to 16 residues. V shed 4 bases and J shed 7 bases, with 20 bases lying between them. Germline assignment: CDR1 SGHTA and CDR2 FQGTGA. The CDR3 here is CASSSSQRRGINEQFF. The CDR3 DNA reads as TGTGCCAGCAGCTCCTCCCAGCGGAGAGGGATAAATGAGCAGTTCTTC. Full variable domain (missing parts from reference TRBV7-3 and TRBJ2-1): GAGVSQTPSNKVTEKGKYVELRCDPISGHTALYWYRQSLGQGPEFLIYFQGTGAADDSGLPNDRFFAVRPEGSVSTLKIQRTERGDSAVYLCASSSSQRRGINEQFFGPGTRLTVL.

The rearrangement uses TRBV7-2 and TRBJ2-7; 12 bases are shared with TRBD2. The CDR3 runs to 16 residues. Looked up from germline, CDR1 is SGHTA and CDR2 is FQGNSA. The junction had 10 bases not matched to a gene; V was cut back by 5 bases and J by 5 bases. This CDR3 reads CASSQSLAGGYHEQYF. The CDR3 region has the DNA TGTGCCAGCAGCCAATCTCTAGCGGGAGGGTACCACGAGCAGTACTTC.

This rearrangement joins TRBV4-1 to TRBJ1-5; D is possibly TRBD1 (6 bases). This CDR3 has 16 residues. Germline lookup yields CDR1 MGHRA and CDR2 YSYEKL. Trimming left V 3 bases short and J 3 bases short, with 15 bases between. This chain's CDR3 is CASSQGHGADNQPQHF. CDR3 in DNA: TGCGCCAGCAGCCAGGGACACGGGGCAGACAATCAGCCCCAGCATTTT.

Concerning this clone itself: The junction departs from germline at one end; a sequencing error may be responsible. The gene calls are TRBV7-8 and TRBJ2-7; possibly TRBD2 for D (7 bases). CDR1 is SGHVS, CDR2 FQNEAQ, per germline. The CDR3 is made up of 14 amino acids. The CDR3 region has the DNA TGTGCCAGCAGCGTAGCGGGCAGGGGCTACGAGCAGTACTTC. Encoded protein: CASSVAGRGYEQYF.

The count of this clone is one. V and J are TRBV27 and TRBJ2-1; possible D gene TRBD2, 7 bases. V lost 7 bases and J 5 bases, leaving 15 bases between the germline ends. Germline V lookup: CDR1 MNHEY, CDR2 SMNVEV (reference sequence). The CDR3 spans 14 residues. CDR3 in amino acids: CASNPGGGNNEQFF. The DNA for the CDR3 is TGTGCCAGCAATCCGGGGGGCGGTAACAATGAGCAGTTCTTC.